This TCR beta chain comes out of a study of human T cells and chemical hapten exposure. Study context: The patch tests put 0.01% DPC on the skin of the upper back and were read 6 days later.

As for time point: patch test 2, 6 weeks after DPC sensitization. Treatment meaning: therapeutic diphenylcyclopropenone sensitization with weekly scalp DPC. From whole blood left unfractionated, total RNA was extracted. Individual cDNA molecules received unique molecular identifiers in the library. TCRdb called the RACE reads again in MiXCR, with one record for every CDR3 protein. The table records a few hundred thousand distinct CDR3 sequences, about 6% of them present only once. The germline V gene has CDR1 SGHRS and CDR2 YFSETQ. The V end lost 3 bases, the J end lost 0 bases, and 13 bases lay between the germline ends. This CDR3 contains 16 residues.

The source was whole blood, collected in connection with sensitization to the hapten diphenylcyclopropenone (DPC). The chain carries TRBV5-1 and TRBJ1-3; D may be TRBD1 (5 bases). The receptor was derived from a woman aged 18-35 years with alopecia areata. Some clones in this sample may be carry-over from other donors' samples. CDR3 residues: CASSSPGGTSGNTIYF. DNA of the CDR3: TGCGCCAGCAGCTCTCCTGGGGGGACCTCTGGAAACACCATATATTTT.